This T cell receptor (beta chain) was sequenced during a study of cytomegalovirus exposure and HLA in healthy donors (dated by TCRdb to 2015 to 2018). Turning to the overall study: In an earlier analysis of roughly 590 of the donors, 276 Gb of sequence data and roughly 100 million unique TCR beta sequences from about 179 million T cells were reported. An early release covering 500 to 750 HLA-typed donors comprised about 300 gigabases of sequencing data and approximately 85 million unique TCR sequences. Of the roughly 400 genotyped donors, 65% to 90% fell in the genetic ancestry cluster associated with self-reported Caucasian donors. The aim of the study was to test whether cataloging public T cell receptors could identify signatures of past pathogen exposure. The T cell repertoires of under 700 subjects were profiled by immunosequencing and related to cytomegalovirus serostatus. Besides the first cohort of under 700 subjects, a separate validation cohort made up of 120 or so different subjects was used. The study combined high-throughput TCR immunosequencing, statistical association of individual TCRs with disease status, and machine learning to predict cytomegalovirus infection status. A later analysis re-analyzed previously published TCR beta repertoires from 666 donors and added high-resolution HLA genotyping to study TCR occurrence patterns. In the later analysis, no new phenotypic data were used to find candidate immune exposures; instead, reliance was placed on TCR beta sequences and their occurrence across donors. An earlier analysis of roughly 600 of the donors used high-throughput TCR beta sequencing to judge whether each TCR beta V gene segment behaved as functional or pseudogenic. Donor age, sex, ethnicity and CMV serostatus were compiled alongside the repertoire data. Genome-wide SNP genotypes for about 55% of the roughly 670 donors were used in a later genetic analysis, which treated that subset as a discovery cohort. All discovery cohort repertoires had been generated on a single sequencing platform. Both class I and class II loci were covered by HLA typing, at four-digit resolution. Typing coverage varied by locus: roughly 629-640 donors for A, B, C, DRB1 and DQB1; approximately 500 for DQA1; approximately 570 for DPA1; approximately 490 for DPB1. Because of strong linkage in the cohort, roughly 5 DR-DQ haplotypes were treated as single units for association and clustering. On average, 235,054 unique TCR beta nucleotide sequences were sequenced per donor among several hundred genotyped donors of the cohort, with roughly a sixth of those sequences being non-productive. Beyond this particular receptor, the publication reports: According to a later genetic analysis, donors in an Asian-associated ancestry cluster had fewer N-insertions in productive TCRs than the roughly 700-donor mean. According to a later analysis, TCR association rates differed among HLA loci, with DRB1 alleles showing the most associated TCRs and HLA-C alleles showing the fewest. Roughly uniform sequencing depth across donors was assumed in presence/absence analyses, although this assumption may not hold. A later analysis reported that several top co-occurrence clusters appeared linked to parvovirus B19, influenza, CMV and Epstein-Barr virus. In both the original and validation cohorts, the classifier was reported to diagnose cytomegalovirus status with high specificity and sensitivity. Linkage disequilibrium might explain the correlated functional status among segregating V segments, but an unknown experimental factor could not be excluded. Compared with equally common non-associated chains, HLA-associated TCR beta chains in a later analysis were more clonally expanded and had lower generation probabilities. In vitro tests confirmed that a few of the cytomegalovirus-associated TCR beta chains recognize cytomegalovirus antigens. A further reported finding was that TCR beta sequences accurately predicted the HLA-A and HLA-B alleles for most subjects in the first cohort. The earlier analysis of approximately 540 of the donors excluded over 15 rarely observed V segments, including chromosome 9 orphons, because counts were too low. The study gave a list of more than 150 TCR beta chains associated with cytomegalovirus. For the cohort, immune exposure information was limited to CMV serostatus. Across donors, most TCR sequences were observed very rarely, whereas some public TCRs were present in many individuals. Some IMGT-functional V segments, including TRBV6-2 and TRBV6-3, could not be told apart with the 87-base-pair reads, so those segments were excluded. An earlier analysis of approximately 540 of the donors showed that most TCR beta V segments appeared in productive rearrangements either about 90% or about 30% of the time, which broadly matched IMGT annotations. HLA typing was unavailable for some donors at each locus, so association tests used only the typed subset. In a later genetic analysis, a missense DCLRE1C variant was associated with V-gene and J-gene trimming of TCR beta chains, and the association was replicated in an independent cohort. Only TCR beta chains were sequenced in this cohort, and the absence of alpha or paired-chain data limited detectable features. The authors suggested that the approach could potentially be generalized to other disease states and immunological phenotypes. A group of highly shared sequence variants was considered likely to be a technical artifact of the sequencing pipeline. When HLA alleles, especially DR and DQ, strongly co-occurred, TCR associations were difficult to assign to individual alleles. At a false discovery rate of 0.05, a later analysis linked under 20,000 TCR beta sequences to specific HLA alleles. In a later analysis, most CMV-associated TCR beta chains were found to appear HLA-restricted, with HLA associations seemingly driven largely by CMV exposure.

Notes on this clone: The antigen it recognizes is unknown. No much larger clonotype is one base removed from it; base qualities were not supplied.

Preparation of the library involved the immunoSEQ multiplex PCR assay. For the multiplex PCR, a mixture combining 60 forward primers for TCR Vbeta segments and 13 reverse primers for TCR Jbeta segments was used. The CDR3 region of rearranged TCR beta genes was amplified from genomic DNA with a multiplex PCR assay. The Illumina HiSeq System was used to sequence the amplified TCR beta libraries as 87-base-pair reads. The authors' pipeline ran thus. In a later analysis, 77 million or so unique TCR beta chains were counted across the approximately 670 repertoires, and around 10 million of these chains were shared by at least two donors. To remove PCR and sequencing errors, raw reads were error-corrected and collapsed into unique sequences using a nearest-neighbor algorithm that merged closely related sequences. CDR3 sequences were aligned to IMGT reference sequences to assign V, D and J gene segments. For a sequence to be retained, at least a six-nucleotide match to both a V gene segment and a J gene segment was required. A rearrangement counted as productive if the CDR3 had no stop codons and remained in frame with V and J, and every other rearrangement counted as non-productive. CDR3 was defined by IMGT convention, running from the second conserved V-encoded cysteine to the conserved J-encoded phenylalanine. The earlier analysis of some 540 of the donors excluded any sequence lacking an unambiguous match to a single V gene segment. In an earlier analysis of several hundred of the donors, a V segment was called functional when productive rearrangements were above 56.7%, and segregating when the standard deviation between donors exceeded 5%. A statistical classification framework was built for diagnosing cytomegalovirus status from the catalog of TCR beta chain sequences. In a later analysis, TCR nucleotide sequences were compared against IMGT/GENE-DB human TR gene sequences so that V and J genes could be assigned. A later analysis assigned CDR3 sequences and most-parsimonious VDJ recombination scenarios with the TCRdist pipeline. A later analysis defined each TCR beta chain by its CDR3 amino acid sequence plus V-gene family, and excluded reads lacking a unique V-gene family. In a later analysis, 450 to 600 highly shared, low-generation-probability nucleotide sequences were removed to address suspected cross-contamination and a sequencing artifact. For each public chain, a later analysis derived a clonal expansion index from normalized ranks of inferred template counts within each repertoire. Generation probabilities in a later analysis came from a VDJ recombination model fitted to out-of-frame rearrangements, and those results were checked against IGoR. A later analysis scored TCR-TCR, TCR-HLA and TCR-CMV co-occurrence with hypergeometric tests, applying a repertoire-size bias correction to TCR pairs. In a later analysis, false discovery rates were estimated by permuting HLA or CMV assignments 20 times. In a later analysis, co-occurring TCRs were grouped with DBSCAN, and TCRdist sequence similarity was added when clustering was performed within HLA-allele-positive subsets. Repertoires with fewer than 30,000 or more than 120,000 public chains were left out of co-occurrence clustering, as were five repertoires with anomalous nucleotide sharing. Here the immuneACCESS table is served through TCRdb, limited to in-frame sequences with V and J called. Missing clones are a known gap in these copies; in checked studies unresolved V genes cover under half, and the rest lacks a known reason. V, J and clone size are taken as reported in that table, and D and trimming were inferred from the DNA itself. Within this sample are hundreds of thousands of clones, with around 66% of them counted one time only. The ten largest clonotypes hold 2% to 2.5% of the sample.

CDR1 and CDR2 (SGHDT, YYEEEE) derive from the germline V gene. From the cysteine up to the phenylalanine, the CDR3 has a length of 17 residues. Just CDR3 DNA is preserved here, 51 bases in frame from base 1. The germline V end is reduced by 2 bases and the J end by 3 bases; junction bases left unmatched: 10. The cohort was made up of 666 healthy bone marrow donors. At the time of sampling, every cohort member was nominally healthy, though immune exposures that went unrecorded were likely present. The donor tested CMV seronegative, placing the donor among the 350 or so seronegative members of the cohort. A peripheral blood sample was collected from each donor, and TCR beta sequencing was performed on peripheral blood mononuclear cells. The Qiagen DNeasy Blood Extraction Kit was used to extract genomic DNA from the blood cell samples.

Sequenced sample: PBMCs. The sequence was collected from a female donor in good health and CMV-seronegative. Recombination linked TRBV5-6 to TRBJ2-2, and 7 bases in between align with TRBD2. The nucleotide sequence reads TGTGCCAGCAGCTTTCAGCGCGGGAGAGGGGACACCGGGGAGCTGTTTTTT. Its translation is CASSFQRGRGDTGELFF.